This is a list of T cell receptor beta chains from one sample in a study of patients and donors after allogeneic stem cell transplantation. TCRdb reanalysed the RT-PCR reads using MiXCR and keeps one entry per CDR3 protein. The sample yields some 960,000 distinct CDR3 sequences, 15% to 20% seen once. The specimen sequenced was blood, either unsorted or a sorted T cell fraction (not recorded which). Receptors were obtained from a human donor who was either an allogeneic HSCT recipient or a stem cell or donor lymphocyte infusion donor (not recorded which). It is not recorded whose cells these are; they may come from a transplant donor. The CDR3 runs from the conserved cysteine through the conserved F or W. Not all rows give a size; the values are once, few, many and, for expanded clones, a class.

v_gene	j_gene	abundance	CDR3aa
TRBV27	TRBJ2-2	.	CASSLSKAGVGTGELFF
TRBV7-2	TRBJ2-5	few	CASSLVNRGKETQYF
TRBV2	TRBJ2-2	.	CASLPDLMNTGELFF
TRBV4-3	TRBJ2-1	.	CASSHALTNEQFF
TRBV27	TRBJ2-2	.	CASSHGTSGNTGELFF
TRBV11-1	TRBJ2-2	.	CASSLERLAGVQVGELFF
TRBV13	TRBJ2-1	.	CASSITNHFLFF
TRBV29-1	TRBJ2-7	many	CSVNRQGLDSYEQYF
TRBV5-6	TRBJ2-7	.	CASSLIDRKSAYEQYF
TRBV7-6	TRBJ2-1	.	CASSFNPESYNEQFF
TRBV6-1	TRBJ1-2	many	CASSPGQGLNYGYTF
TRBV29-1	TRBJ2-7	few	CSVGGNEQYF
TRBV2	TRBJ2-4	.	CASDGQGKNIQYF
TRBV5-1	TRBJ2-1	few	CASSETGYNEQFF
TRBV21-1	TRBJ2-7	.	CARCRGLGRYEQYF
TRBV5-1	TRBJ2-7	few	CASSPRTSGVYEQYF
TRBV7-3	TRBJ2-7	.	CASSPAGTSGEQYF
TRBV20-1	TRBJ1-1	few	CRVQARQEGTEAFF
TRBV9	TRBJ2-5	.	CASSVGGDGQETQYF
TRBV12-3/TRBV12-4	TRBJ2-1	many	CASSLDRGESATFNEQFF
TRBV6-5	TRBJ1-6	.	CASSYSTGGYGNSPLHF
TRBV29-1	TRBJ2-7	many	CSVDGLAGGNSYEQYF
TRBV20-1	TRBJ1-1	.	CSARVTGGALNTEAFF
TRBV30	TRBJ1-2	.	CAWSTPVGYTF
TRBV6-2/TRBV6-3	TRBJ2-7	once	CASRSGTSGAVQPYEQYF
TRBV30	TRBJ1-5	.	CAWSPLGGRQPQHF
TRBV7-9	TRBJ1-4	.	CASSLRGKRKEKLFF
TRBV12-3/TRBV12-4	TRBJ2-1	few	CASSFKGFASPNEQFF
TRBV4-3	TRBJ2-4	.	CASSQGASGGATQYF
TRBV7-9	TRBJ2-5	.	CASSLTGLVKETQYF
TRBV5-6	TRBJ2-5	few	CASSLVGDSEQETQYF
TRBV10-3	TRBJ2-7	many	CATLRGGSSYEQYF
TRBV7-9	TRBJ2-7	few	CASSGGLAGVGSYEQYF
TRBV29-1	TRBJ2-6	.	CSVAKLAGANVLTF
TRBV6-5	TRBJ1-6	many	CASSYLASNNSPLHF
TRBV7-6	TRBJ2-1	.	CASSPSESSYNEQFF
TRBV12-3/TRBV12-4	TRBJ2-7	.	CASSFGITYEQYF
TRBV2	TRBJ2-3	.	CASSDRRTDTQYF
TRBV25-1	TRBJ2-7	few	CASSDKSGDSSYEQYF
TRBV11-2	TRBJ2-1	few	CASSLDGGFTYNEQFF
TRBV15	TRBJ1-5	few	CATSRDYIGSSNQPQHF
TRBV15	TRBJ2-7	.	CATSRLITGTGDEQYF
TRBV10-3	TRBJ1-2	.	CATGQGAYGYTF
TRBV7-2	TRBJ1-5	few	CASSAQRGSNQPQHF
TRBV5-1	TRBJ1-2	few	CASSLDGGHLYGYTF
TRBV4-2	TRBJ1-1	few	CASSQEDGWVEAFF